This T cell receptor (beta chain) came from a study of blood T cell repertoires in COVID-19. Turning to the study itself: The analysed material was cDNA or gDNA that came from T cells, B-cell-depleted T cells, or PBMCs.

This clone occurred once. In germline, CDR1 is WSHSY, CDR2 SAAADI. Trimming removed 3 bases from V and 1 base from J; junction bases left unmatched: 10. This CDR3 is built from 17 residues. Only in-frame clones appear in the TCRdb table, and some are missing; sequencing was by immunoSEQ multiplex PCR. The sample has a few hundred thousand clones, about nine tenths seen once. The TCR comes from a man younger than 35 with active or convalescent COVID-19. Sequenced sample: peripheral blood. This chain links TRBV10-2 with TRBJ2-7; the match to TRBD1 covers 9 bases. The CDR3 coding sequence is TGCGCCAGCAGTGACCCGGGACAGGGTCAAGGGTCCTACGAGCAGTACTTC. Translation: CASSDPGQGQGSYEQYF.